The rows below give T cell receptor beta chains drawn from one sample of a study of blood T cells in healthy people across ages. MiXCR was run by TCRdb on the 5' RACE reads, yielding one entry per CDR3 protein. The table lists 1.4 million to 1.5 million distinct CDR3 sequences, around two fifths of them singletons. The sequenced sample consisted of blood. These receptor sequences come from a woman between 18 and 29 years old in good health. The CDR3 runs from the conserved cysteine through the conserved F or W. The D gene is left open where the match is weak. Expanded clones are given a class, and other clones once, few, many or no size at all.

.,TRBV5-1,.,TRBJ2-1,CASSWGTIDEQFF,TGCGCCAGCAGCTGGGGGACGATCGATGAGCAGTTCTTC
TRBD1,TRBV5-8,.,TRBJ1-1,CASSQGTGGGGAFF,TGTGCCAGCAGTCAGGGGACAGGGGGCGGTGGAGCTTTCTTT
.,TRBV6-2/TRBV6-3,few,TRBJ2-4,CASSYSDINIQYF,TGTGCCAGCAGTTACTCGGATATAAACATTCAGTACTTC
.,TRBV5-1,many,TRBJ2-7,CASSLDLPLVDEQYF,TGCGCCAGCAGCTTGGATCTTCCTCTGGTCGACGAGCAGTACTTC
.,TRBV4-2,.,TRBJ2-1,CASSPNHAPIYNEQFF,TGTGCCAGCAGCCCGAACCATGCTCCTATCTACAATGAGCAGTTCTTC
.,TRBV10-3,.,TRBJ1-1,CAISTQGVGTEAFF,TGTGCCATCAGCACACAGGGAGTGGGCACTGAAGCTTTCTTT
.,TRBV7-2,.,TRBJ2-4,CASSLNTRGEQYF,TGTGCCAGCAGCTTAAACACCAGGGGGGAGCAGTACTTC
TRBD1,TRBV5-1,.,TRBJ1-5,CASSPGRTGNQPQHF,TGCGCCAGCAGTCCCGGTCGGACAGGGAATCAGCCCCAGCATTTT
.,TRBV11-2,once,TRBJ1-2,CASSLVGATVGYTF,TGTGCCAGCAGCTTAGTGGGGGCCACAGTTGGATACACCTTC
.,TRBV3-1,.,TRBJ1-2,CASGQLGSYYGYTF,TGTGCCAGCGGCCAGTTGGGGTCCTACTATGGCTACACCTTC
.,TRBV3-1,few,TRBJ2-7,CASSQGGSSLSYEQYF,TGTGCCAGCAGCCAAGGGGGGTCTAGCCTCTCCTACGAGCAGTACTTC
.,TRBV6-2/TRBV6-3,.,TRBJ2-3,CAARPGRVNTDTQYF,TGTGCCGCGAGGCCGGGACGGGTAAACACAGATACGCAGTATTTT
TRBD2,TRBV9,few,TRBJ2-1,CASSVGLASYNEQFF,TGCGCCAGCAGCGTTGGACTAGCCTCCTACAATGAGCAGTTCTTC
TRBD1,TRBV6-1,.,TRBJ1-1,CASSRQGRNTEAFF,TGTGCCAGCAGTCGACAGGGGAGAAACACTGAAGCTTTCTTT
TRBD1,TRBV3-1,.,TRBJ1-2,CASSHSRQGHDGYTF,TGTGCCAGCAGCCACTCTCGACAGGGACACGATGGCTACACCTTC
.,TRBV9,.,TRBJ1-5,CASSERTSDQPQHF,TGTGCCAGCAGTGAAAGGACGTCAGACCAGCCCCAGCATTTT
.,TRBV5-1,.,TRBJ2-6,CASSITGSGANVLTF,TGCGCCAGCAGCATAACAGGGTCTGGGGCCAACGTCCTGACTTTC
TRBD2,TRBV7-3,.,TRBJ2-5,CASSLMGGDQETQYF,TGTGCCAGCAGCTTAATGGGAGGGGACCAAGAGACCCAGTACTTC
.,TRBV2,.,TRBJ1-1,CASSEVDLTEAFF,TGTGCCAGCAGTGAAGTTGACCTTACGGAAGCTTTCTTT
.,TRBV7-2,.,TRBJ2-5,CASSRTGTATGTQYF,TGTGCCAGCAGCCGGACGGGGACGGCTACGGGGACCCAGTACTTC
.,TRBV20-1,.,TRBJ1-4,CSAGGGVEKLFF,TGCAGTGCTGGAGGGGGGGTGGAAAAACTGTTTTTT
.,TRBV10-3,.,TRBJ1-2,CATAWGRGSYTF,TGTGCCACCGCTTGGGGGCGGGGTAGCTACACCTTC
.,TRBV3-1,few,TRBJ1-5,CASSQDLRQPQHF,TGTGCCAGCAGCCAAGATTTGCGGCAGCCCCAGCATTTT
.,TRBV29-1,.,TRBJ1-2,CSVGDGGYYNYGYTF,TGCAGCGTTGGTGACGGCGGGTATTATAACTATGGCTACACCTTC
TRBD2,TRBV12-3/TRBV12-4,.,TRBJ2-7,CTSSQTSGWSYEQYF,TGTACCAGCAGCCAGACTAGCGGATGGTCCTACGAGCAGTACTTC
TRBD1,TRBV15,.,TRBJ1-1,CATSGTGGGNAFF,TGTGCCACCAGCGGGACAGGGGGTGGTAATGCTTTCTTT
TRBD2,TRBV6-5,.,TRBJ2-1,CASRGTSETQFF,TGTGCCAGCAGAGGGACTAGCGAGACCCAGTTCTTC
TRBD2,TRBV27,few,TRBJ2-1,CASSRPRTSGRALFGNNEQFF,TGTGCCAGCAGTCGCCCGCGGACTAGCGGGAGGGCTTTATTTGGGAACAATGAGCAGTTCTTC
TRBD2,TRBV2,once,TRBJ2-7,CASRLAGAGGYEQYF,TGTGCCAGCAGACTAGCGGGGGCCGGGGGGTACGAGCAGTACTTC
.,TRBV11-2,.,TRBJ2-7,CASSLPSLYEQYF,TGTGCCAGCAGCTTACCCAGCCTCTACGAGCAGTACTTC
.,TRBV5-5,few,TRBJ2-3,CASSLEVPGQYF,TGTGCCAGCAGCTTGGAGGTCCCGGGGCAGTATTTT
.,TRBV12-3/TRBV12-4,few,TRBJ1-2,CASSPSGRTNYGYTF,TGTGCCAGCAGTCCCTCGGGGCGGACTAACTATGGCTACACCTTC
.,TRBV20-1,few,TRBJ2-4,CSVSGGASAKNIQYF,TGCAGTGTATCGGGGGGCGCGTCGGCCAAAAACATTCAGTACTTC
.,TRBV29-1,.,TRBJ2-7,CSVEAGGEQYF,TGCAGCGTTGAAGCTGGGGGCGAGCAGTACTTC
TRBD2,TRBV2,.,TRBJ2-1,CASSDPAGGEAYNEQFF,TGTGCCAGCAGTGACCCAGCGGGAGGGGAAGCCTACAATGAGCAGTTCTTC
.,TRBV5-1,.,TRBJ2-2,CASSLSGGLGTGELFF,TGCGCCAGCAGCTTGTCTGGGGGTCTCGGCACCGGGGAGCTGTTTTTT
TRBD2,TRBV5-1,few,TRBJ2-7,CASSLAWLAVYEQYF,TGCGCCAGCAGCTTGGCCTGGCTAGCGGTCTACGAGCAGTACTTC
TRBD1,TRBV6-1,.,TRBJ2-7,CASRRGTGVSEQYF,TGTGCCAGCCGAAGAGGGACAGGGGTTTCTGAGCAGTACTTC
.,TRBV12-3/TRBV12-4,.,TRBJ2-1,CAIQTQGGSYNEQFF,TGTGCCATACAGACCCAGGGGGGCTCCTACAATGAGCAGTTCTTC
TRBD2,TRBV6-6,.,TRBJ2-7,CASSYHPLAGVPEQYF,TGTGCCAGCAGTTACCATCCCTTAGCGGGAGTTCCCGAGCAGTACTTC
.,TRBV24-1,.,TRBJ2-5,CATSIWVRPQGIQETQYF,TGTGCCACCAGTATTTGGGTCCGGCCACAGGGTATTCAAGAGACCCAGTACTTC
.,TRBV3-1,few,TRBJ2-7,CASSQTGRSSYEQYF,TGTGCCAGCAGCCAAACGGGGCGAAGCTCCTACGAGCAGTACTTC
.,TRBV10-3,.,TRBJ2-3,CAIRRQTDTQYF,TGTGCCATCAGAAGACAGACAGATACGCAGTATTTT
.,TRBV19,once,TRBJ2-7,CASAEGPYEQYF,TGTGCCAGTGCCGAGGGGCCCTACGAGCAGTACTTC
TRBD2,TRBV4-2,.,TRBJ2-7,CASSHLTSGGASYNEQYF,TGTGCCAGCAGCCACCTAACTAGCGGGGGGGCCTCCTACAATGAGCAGTACTTC
.,TRBV5-1,.,TRBJ1-1,CASSPGRSQNTEAFF,TGCGCCAGCAGCCCCGGTCGAAGTCAGAACACTGAAGCTTTCTTT
.,TRBV5-8,few,TRBJ2-7,CASRPRSTYEQYF,TGTGCCAGCAGGCCGCGGAGCACCTACGAGCAGTACTTC
TRBD1,TRBV12-3/TRBV12-4,.,TRBJ1-5,CASSVRGRDQPQHF,TGTGCCAGCAGTGTGAGGGGGCGTGATCAGCCCCAGCATTTT
.,TRBV5-1,many,TRBJ2-1,CASSLEWQVANEQFF,TGCGCCAGCAGCTTGGAGTGGCAGGTGGCCAATGAGCAGTTCTTC
.,TRBV12-3/TRBV12-4,few,TRBJ2-4,CASSHKLAKNIQYF,TGTGCCAGCAGTCACAAGCTAGCCAAAAACATTCAGTACTTC
.,TRBV4-2,.,TRBJ2-7,CASSQDSGHEQYF,TGTGCCAGCAGCCAAGACTCGGGCCACGAGCAGTACTTC
.,TRBV12-3/TRBV12-4,.,TRBJ2-3,CASSFVLESTDTQYF,TGTGCCAGCAGTTTTGTACTAGAAAGCACAGATACGCAGTATTTT
.,TRBV9,few,TRBJ1-1,CASREVGDTEAFF,TGTGCCAGCAGGGAGGTGGGGGACACTGAAGCTTTCTTT
.,TRBV4-1,.,TRBJ2-7,CASGARQDSYEQYF,TGCGCCAGCGGGGCTCGACAGGATTCCTACGAGCAGTACTTC
.,TRBV12-5,few,TRBJ2-5,CASVLMTGLETQYF,TGTGCTAGTGTTTTGATGACAGGTCTGGAGACCCAGTACTTC
.,TRBV9,few,TRBJ1-2,CASSVMVSSVYGYTF,TGTGCCAGCAGCGTCATGGTATCTTCAGTGTATGGCTACACCTTC
TRBD2,TRBV7-6,once,TRBJ2-3,CASSLPSTSGSSTDTQYF,TGTGCCAGCAGCTTGCCTTCGACTAGCGGATCGAGCACAGATACGCAGTATTTT
TRBD2,TRBV12-3/TRBV12-4,.,TRBJ2-3,CASTLLAGFTDTQYF,TGTGCCAGCACCCTACTAGCGGGTTTCACAGATACGCAGTATTTT
.,TRBV6-6,few,TRBJ2-3,CASSPGRGGNTDTQYF,TGTGCCAGCAGTCCGGGGCGGGGAGGAAACACAGATACGCAGTATTTT